This T cell receptor beta chain was recovered during a study of TIL therapy for anti-PD-1-resistant metastatic lung cancer. Study-wide background: Tumor harvest preceded PD-1/PD-L1 blockade, followed by nivolumab treatment. Overall study findings and caveats: TIL clonotype persistence in blood showed no apparent association with response. Patients were highly selected, enriched for treatment-naive, never-smoker and oncogene-addicted cases.

The J segment lost 6 bases and the V segment lost 0 bases, leaving 15 bases of the junction unmatched. CDR3 size: 18 residues. Germline CDR1 is ENHRY and CDR2 is SYGVKD. Stated time point: pre-treatment sample, taken before nivolumab and TIL therapy. Sequencing used immunoSEQ v3. Sequencing depth was 1.9 million or so read pairs for survey level, roughly 4.5-6 million for deep. Method: immunoSEQ multiplex PCR; TCRdb's copy keeps in-frame clones and lacks some. The table lists about 59,000 clones, 73% of them singletons. Remarks on this clone: What it binds is not known.

This chain links TRBV10-3 with TRBJ1-2, with 8 bases identical to TRBD1. The clonotype comes from a person aged 30 to 80 with non-small cell lung cancer. The sample here was blood, taken at baseline. The CDR3 nucleotides are TGTGCCATCAGTGAGTCGACGACAGGGGCCCCTCTTTATAATGGCTACACCTTC. This gives the protein CAISESTTGAPLYNGYTF.